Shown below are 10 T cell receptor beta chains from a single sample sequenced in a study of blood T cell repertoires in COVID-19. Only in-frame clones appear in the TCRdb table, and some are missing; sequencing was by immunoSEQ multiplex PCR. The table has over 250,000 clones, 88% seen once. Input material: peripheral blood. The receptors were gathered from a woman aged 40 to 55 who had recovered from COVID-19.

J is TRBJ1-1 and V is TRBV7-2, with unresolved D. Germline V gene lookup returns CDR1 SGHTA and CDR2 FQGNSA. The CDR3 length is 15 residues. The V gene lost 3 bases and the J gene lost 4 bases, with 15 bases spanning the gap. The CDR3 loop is CASSLWAGGSTEAFF. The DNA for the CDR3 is TGTGCCAGCAGCTTGTGGGCCGGCGGGAGCACTGAAGCTTTCTTT. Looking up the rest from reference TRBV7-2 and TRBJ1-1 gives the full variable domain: GAGVSQSPSNKVTEKGKDVELRCDPISGHTALYWYRQSLGQGLEFLIYFQGNSAPDKSGLPSDRFSAERTGGSVSTLTIQRTQQEDSAVYLCASSLWAGGSTEAFFGQGTRLTVV.

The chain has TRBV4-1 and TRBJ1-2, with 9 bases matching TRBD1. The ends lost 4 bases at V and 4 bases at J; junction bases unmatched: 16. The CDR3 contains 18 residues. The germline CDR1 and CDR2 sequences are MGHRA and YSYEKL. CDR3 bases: TGCGCCAGCAGCCCAGGCGGCGGGACAGGGTCCATCGTCTATGGCTACACCTTC. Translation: CASSPGGGTGSIVYGYTF.

Written as DNA, the CDR3 is TGTGCCAGCAGCGCCCGGGACTACAATGAGCAGTTCTTC. Its protein product is CASSARDYNEQFF. The chain combines TRBV7-9 with TRBJ2-1, with a weak D call TRBD2 (5 bases). V dropped 5 bases and J dropped 3 bases, with 8 bases sitting between them. Germline CDR1 is SEHNR and CDR2 is FQNEAQ (reference sequence). There are 13 residues in the CDR3.

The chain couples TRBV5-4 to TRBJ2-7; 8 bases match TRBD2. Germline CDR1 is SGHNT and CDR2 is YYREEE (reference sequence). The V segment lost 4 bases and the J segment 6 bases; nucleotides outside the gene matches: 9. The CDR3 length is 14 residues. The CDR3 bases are TGTGCCAGCAGCACCCCCGGGGGGGCCCTCGAGCAGTACTTC. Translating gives CASSTPGGALEQYF. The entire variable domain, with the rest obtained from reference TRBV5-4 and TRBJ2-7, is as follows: ETGVTQSPTHLIKTRGQQVTLRCSSQSGHNTVSWYQQALGQGPQFIFQYYREEENGRGNFPPRFSGLQFPNYSSELNVNALELDDSALYLCASSTPGGALEQYFGPGTRLTVT.

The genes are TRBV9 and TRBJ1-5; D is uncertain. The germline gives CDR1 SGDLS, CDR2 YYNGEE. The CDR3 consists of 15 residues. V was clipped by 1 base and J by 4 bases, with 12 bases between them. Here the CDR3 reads CASSVSPGGNQPQHF. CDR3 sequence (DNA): TGTGCCAGCAGCGTATCGCCGGGTGGGAATCAGCCCCAGCATTTT.

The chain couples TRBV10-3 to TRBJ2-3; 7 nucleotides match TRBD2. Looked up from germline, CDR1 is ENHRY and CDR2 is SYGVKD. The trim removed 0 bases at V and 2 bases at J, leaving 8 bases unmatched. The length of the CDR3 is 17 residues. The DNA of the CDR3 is TGTGCCATCAGTGAGTCCCTAGCGGTTTCGAACACAGATACGCAGTATTTT. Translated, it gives CAISESLAVSNTDTQYF.

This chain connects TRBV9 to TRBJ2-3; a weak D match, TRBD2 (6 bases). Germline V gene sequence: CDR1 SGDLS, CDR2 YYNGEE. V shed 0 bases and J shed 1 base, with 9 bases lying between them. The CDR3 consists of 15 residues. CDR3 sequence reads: CASSVGWEGTDTQYF. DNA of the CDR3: TGTGCCAGCAGCGTAGGGTGGGAGGGCACAGATACGCAGTATTTT.

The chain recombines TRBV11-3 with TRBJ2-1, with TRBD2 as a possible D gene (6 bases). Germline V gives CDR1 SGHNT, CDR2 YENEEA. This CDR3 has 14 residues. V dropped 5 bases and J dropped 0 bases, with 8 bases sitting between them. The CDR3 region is CASSQEGSYNEQFF. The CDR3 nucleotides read TGTGCCAGCAGCCAGGAGGGCTCCTACAATGAGCAGTTCTTC.

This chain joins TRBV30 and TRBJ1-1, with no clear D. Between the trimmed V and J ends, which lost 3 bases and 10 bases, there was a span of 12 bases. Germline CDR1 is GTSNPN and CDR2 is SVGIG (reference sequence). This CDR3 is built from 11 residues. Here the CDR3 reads CAWSPATGAFF. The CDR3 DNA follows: TGTGCCTGGAGCCCCGCAACGGGAGCTTTCTTT.

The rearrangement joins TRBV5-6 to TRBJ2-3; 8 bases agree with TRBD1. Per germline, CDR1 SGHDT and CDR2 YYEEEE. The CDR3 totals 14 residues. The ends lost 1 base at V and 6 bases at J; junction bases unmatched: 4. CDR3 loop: CASSLPGQADTQYF. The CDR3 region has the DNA TGTGCCAGCAGCTTGCCGGGACAGGCGGATACGCAGTATTTT.